This T cell receptor (beta chain) is drawn from a study of blood T cell repertoires in COVID-19. The method was immunoSEQ multiplex PCR; TCRdb's version includes in-frame clones alone and lacks a portion of them. This repertoire shows approximately 220,000 clones, approximately 83% found once; its top ten account for 3.6%. The CDR3 loop spans 11 amino acids. Deletions cut 8 bases from V and 1 base from J, with 5 bases between. The germline V gene has CDR1 SGHDN and CDR2 FVKESK. Participants were aged about 18 to 90 years, lived in about 26 US areas, and enrolled virtually. This receptor was taken from a woman aged 40 to 55 who had been exposed to COVID-19. The sample taken for sequencing was PBMCs or T cells enriched from blood (not recorded which). This chain uses TRBV14 with TRBJ1-1, with unresolved D. The CDR3 here is CASRGNTEAFF. The CDR3 DNA is TGTGCCAGCCGAGGGAACACTGAAGCTTTCTTT. The variable domain in full, completed from reference TRBV14 and TRBJ1-1, reads EAGVTQFPSHSVIEKGQTVTLRCDPISGHDNLYWYRRVMGKEIKFLLHFVKESKQDESGMPNNRFLAERTGGTYSTLKVQPAELEDSGVYFCASRGNTEAFFGQGTRLTVV.